This T cell receptor beta chain was identified during a study of T cells after posttransplantation cyclophosphamide. General study points: Later post-transplant blood repertoires were often dominated by donor CD8+ memory clones. After PTCy, TRB diversity resembled that of CNI/methotrexate controls. Skin or GI-infiltrating T cells shared few TRB sequences with blood.

The CDR3 runs to 17 residues. CDR1 and CDR2 (germline): LNHNV, YYDKDF (reference sequence). Trimming took 5 bases from V and 7 from J; bases not matched to a gene: 13. A marrow graft followed busulfan-fludarabine conditioning, with cyclophosphamide on days +3 and +4. This clone was picked up many times. The target antigen is unknown. TCRdb's table, derived via immunoSEQ multiplex PCR, lists solely in-frame clones and lacks some. The sample presents 20,000 to 25,000 clones, none singletons. The chain joins TRBV15 to TRBJ2-1, with 11 bases lining up with TRBD1. The receptor was derived from a male patient in his late teens or twenties who received an allogeneic stem cell transplant from a related donor, was CMV-positive, and had no GVHD. Some T cells may be graft donor cells. The specimen was PBMCs, collected after allogeneic stem cell transplant with posttransplant cyclophosphamide. In DNA, the CDR3 is TGTGCCACCAGCGGGGACAGGGGGAGAAAGATTGGGAATGAGCAGTTCTTC. It specifies CATSGDRGRKIGNEQFF.